Below, one TCR beta chain is given with its context. The V gene's germline CDR1 is WNHNN and CDR2 SYGVQD (reference sequence). V was cut by 0 bases and J by 7 bases, with 13 bases left in between. The CDR3 extends over 15 amino acids. Using immunoSEQ multiplex PCR, the repertoire was profiled, and TCRdb retains in-frame clones only, with some absent. The table has 95,000 or so clones, more than 80% seen once. The sample originates from a study of blood T cell repertoires in COVID-19. In the study overall: Donors in the United States, Italy and Spain gave samples during acute or convalescent COVID-19.

Sample: peripheral blood. The chain combines TRBV10-1 with TRBJ1-3; unclear D gene. The source is a human donor in a cohort sampled during active COVID-19. CDR3 loop: CASSESVTPRNTIYF. The CDR3, as DNA: TGCGCCAGCAGTGAGTCAGTGACGCCGAGGAACACCATATATTTT.